This TCR beta chain derives from a study of T cells in Graves' hyperthyroidism and ophthalmopathy. Researchers took RNA transcripts and amplified the TCR beta CDR3 regions from them. Using the HTBI primer set, a first-round RT-PCR was run on the TCR CDR3. TCRdb redid the calling of the multiplex PCR reads with MiXCR, one entry per CDR3 protein. The sample records nearly 600,000 distinct CDR3 sequences, approximately 14% being singletons. In this sample, this clonotype turned up many times. The antigen is undetermined. The CDR3 runs 14 residues. Looked up from germline, CDR1 is SEHNR and CDR2 is FQNEAQ (reference sequence). V was cut by 2 bases and J by 2 bases, with 10 bases left in between. Disease lasting under 3 months, a NOSPECS grade of at least 4, and a Clinical Activity Score of at least 3 were features of the ophthalmopathy patients. General study points: A model built on 13 V-J features separated ophthalmopathy from stable hyperthyroidism.

The sequenced sample consisted of blood. The clonotype comes from a woman between 18 and 30 years old with Graves' ophthalmopathy. This chain links TRBV7-9 with TRBJ2-7, with TRBD2 as a possible D gene (7 bases). The DNA of the CDR3 is TGTGCCAGCAGCTTACGAGGGGGGGCCTACGAGCAGTACTTC. Translation: CASSLRGGAYEQYF.